This entry describes one T cell receptor (beta chain). The antigen is unknown. Trimming cost V 7 bases and J 1 base, with 11 bases left between them. CDR1 and CDR2 from the germline V gene are SGHRS and YFSETQ. CDR3 length: 13 residues. This entry belongs to a study of CD8+ T cells in alopecia areata. Study results and limitations: Especially in alopecia totalis/universalis, lesional scalp showed greater clonality than normal scalp did. With patients, TCR sharing proved less clear than in mice, a difference possibly related to HLA. Normal skin's resident alphabeta T cells are sequenced alongside lesional scalp T cells.

Extracted RNA was reverse transcribed into cDNA, the sequencing template. Clones were read by immunoSEQ multiplex PCR, and TCRdb kept only the in-frame ones, dropping some. The repertoire holds about 110,000 clones, with approximately 59% as singletons. The researchers isolated CD4+ and CD8+ T cells from PBMCs by sorting. The gene calls are TRBV5-1 and TRBJ1-1; D uncertain. Sequencing input: CD8+ T cells sorted from blood. The receptor was derived from a human donor in good health. DNA for the CDR3: TGCGCCAGCGCGGACCTCCCGAACACTGAAGCTTTCTTT. Translated: CASADLPNTEAFF.